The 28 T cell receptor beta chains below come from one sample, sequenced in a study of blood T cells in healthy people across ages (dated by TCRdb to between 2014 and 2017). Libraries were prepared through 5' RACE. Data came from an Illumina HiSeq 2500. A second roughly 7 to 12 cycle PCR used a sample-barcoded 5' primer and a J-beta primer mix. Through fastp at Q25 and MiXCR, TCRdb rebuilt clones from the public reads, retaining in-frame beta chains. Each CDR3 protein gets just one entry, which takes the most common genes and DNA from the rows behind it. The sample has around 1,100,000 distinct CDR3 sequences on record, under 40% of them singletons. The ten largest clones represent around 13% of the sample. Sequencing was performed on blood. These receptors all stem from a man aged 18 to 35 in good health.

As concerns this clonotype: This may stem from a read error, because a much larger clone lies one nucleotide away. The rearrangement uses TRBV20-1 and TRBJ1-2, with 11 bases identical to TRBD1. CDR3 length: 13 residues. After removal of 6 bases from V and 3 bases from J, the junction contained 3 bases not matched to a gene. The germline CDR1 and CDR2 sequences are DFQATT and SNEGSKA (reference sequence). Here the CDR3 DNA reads TGCAGTGCGGCGGGACAGGGGGACTATGGCTACACCTTC. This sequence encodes CSAAGQGDYGYTF.

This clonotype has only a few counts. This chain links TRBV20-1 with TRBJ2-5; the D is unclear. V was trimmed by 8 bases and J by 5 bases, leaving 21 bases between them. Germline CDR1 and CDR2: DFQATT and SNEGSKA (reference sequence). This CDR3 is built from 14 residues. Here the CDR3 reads CSTHHSALRETQYF. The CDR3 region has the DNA TGCAGTACCCACCATTCAGCCCTTCGGGAGACCCAGTACTTC.

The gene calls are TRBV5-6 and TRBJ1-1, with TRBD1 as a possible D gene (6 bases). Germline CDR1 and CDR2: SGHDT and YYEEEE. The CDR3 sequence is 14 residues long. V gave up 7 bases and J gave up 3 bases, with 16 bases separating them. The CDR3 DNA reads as TGTGCCAGCGACGTCCGGGGGCTGGACACTGAAGCTTTCTTT. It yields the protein CASDVRGLDTEAFF.

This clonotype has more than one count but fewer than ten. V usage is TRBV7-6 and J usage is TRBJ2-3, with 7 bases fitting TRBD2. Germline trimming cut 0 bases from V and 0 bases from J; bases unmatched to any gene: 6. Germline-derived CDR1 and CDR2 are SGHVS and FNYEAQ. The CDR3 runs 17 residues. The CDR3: CASSLAGGVPSTDTQYF. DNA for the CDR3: TGTGCCAGCAGCTTAGCGGGGGGGGTCCCTAGCACAGATACGCAGTATTTT.

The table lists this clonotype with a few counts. DNA of the CDR3: TGTGCCAGCAGCCAAGTCATCACGGGGACACGGAATGAAAAACTGTTTTTT. Translation gives CASSQVITGTRNEKLFF. The V call is TRBV3-1, the J call TRBJ1-4; D perhaps matches TRBD1 (6 bases). V dropped 1 base and J dropped 5 bases, with 17 bases sitting between them. The CDR3 covers 17 residues. CDR1 is LGHDT and CDR2 is YNNKEL in the germline V gene (reference sequence).

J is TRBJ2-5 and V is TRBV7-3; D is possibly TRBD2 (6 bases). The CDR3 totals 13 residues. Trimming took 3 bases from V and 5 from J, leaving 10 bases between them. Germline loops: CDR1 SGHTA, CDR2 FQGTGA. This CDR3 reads CASSFGTLETQYF. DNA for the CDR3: TGTGCCAGCAGCTTTGGGACTTTGGAGACCCAGTACTTC. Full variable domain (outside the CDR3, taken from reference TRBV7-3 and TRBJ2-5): GAGVSQTPSNKVTEKGKYVELRCDPISGHTALYWYRQSLGQGPEFLIYFQGTGAADDSGLPNDRFFAVRPEGSVSTLKIQRTERGDSAVYLCASSFGTLETQYFGPGTRLLVL.

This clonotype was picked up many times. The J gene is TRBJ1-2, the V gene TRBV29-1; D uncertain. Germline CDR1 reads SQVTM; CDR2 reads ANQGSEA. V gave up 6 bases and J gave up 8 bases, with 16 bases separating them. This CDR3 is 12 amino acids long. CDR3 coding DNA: TGCAGCGTCCCCGAAGGAGGGCCCGGCTACACCTTC. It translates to CSVPEGGPGYTF.

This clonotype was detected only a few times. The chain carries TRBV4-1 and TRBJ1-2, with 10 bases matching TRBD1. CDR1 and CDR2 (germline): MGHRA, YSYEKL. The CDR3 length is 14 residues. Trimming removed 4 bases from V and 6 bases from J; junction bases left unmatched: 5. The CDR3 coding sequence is TGCGCCAGCAGCCGAGGGACAGGGGAAAATGGCTACACCTTC. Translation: CASSRGTGENGYTF.

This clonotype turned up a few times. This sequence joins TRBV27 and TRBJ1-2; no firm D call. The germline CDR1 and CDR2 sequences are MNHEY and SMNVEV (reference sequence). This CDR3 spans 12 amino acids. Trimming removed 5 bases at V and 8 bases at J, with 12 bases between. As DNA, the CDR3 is TGTGCCAGCAGTACGGCCAGTAAAGGCTACACCTTC. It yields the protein CASSTASKGYTF.

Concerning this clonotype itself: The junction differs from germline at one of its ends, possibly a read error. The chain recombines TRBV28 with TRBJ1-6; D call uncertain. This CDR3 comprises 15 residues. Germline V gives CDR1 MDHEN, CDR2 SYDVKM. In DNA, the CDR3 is TGTGCCACTACCAATACGCGGGGAAGGTCTTCACCCCCCCACTTT. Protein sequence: CATTNTRGRSSPPHF.

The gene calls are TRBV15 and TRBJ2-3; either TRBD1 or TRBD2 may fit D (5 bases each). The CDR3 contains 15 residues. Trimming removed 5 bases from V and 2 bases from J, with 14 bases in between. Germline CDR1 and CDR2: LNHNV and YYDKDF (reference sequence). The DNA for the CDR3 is TGTGCCACCAGCTGGGGGAAGCGGCACACAGATACGCAGTATTTT. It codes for CATSWGKRHTDTQYF.

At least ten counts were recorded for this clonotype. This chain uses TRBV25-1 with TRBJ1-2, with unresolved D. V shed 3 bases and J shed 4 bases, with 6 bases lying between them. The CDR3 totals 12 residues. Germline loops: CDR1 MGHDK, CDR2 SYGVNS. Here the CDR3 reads CASSEGGYGYTF. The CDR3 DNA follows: TGTGCCAGCAGTGAGGGAGGCTATGGCTACACCTTC.

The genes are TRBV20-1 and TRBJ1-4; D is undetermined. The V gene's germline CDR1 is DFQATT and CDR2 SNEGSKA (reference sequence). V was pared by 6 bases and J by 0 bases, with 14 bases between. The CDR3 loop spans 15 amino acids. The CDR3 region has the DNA TGCAGTGCGACCTTGGATTCAGCAACTAATGAAAAACTGTTTTTT. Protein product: CSATLDSATNEKLFF.

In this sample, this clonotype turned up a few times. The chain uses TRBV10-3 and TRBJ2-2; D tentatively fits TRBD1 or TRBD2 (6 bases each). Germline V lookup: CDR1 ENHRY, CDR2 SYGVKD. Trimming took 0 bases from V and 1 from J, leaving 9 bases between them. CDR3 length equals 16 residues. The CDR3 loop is CAISESGGENTGELFF. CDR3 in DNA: TGTGCCATCAGTGAGTCGGGGGGCGAGAACACCGGGGAGCTGTTTTTT.

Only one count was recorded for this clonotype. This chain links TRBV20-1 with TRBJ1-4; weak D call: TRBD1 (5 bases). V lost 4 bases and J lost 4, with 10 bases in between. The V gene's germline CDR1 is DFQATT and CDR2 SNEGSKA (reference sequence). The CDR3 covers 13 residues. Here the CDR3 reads CSATRQLNEKLFF. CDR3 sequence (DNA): TGCAGTGCTACCCGACAGCTTAATGAAAAACTGTTTTTT.

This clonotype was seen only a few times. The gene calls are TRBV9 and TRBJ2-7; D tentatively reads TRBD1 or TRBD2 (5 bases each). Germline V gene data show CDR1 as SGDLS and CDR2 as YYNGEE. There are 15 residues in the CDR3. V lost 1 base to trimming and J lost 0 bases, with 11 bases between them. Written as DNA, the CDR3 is TGTGCCAGCAGCGTATCAGGGACGAGCTCCTACGAGCAGTACTTC. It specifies CASSVSGTSSYEQYF.

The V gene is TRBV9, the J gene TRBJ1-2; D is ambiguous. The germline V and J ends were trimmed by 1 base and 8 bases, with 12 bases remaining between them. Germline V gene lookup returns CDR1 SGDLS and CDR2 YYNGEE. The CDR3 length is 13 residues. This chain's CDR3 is CASSVYLVYGYTF. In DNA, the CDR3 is TGTGCCAGCAGCGTATACTTGGTGTACGGCTACACCTTC.

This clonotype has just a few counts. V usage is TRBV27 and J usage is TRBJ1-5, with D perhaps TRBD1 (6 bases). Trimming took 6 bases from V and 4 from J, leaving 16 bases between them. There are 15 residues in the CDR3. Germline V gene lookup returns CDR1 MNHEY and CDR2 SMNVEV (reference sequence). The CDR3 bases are TGTGCCAGCAGGCAACTCGGGGGCAATAATCAGCCCCAGCATTTT. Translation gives CASRQLGGNNQPQHF.

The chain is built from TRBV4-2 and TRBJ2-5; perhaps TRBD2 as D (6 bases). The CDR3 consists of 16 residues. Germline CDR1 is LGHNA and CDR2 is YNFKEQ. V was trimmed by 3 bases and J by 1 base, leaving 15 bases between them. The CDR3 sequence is CASSQAGTLGQETQYF. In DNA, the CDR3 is TGTGCCAGCAGCCAGGCCGGGACTTTGGGCCAAGAGACCCAGTACTTC.

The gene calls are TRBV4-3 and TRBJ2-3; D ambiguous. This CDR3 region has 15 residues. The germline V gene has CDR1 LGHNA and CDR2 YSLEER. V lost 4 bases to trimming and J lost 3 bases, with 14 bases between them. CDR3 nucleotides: TGCGCCAGCAGCCGGTCGAGTGAGCGTACAGATACGCAGTATTTT. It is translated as CASSRSSERTDTQYF.

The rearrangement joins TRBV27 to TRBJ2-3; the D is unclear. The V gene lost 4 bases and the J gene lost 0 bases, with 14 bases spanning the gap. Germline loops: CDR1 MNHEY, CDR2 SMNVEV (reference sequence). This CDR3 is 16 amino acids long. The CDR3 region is CASSSPSPRSTDTQYF. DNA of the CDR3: TGTGCCAGCAGTTCCCCTAGTCCGAGAAGCACAGATACGCAGTATTTT.

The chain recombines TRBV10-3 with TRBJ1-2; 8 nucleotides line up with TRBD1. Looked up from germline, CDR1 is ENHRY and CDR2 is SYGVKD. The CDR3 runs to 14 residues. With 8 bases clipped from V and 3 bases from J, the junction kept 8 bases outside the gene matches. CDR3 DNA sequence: TGTGCCATCGGCGCCCCGGGACAGGACTATGGCTACACCTTC. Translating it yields CAIGAPGQDYGYTF.

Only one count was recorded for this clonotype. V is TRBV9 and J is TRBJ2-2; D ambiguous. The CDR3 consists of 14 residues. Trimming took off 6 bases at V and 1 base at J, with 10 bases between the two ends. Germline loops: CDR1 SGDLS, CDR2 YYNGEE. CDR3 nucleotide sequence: TGTGCCAGCAAGTTGTTGGAGAACACCGGGGAGCTGTTTTTT. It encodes CASKLLENTGELFF. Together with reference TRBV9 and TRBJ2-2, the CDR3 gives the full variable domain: DSGVTQTPKHLITATGQRVTLRCSPRSGDLSVYWYQQSLDQGLQFLIQYYNGEERAKGNILERFSAQQFPDLHSELNLSSLELGDSALYFCASKLLENTGELFFGEGSRLTVL.

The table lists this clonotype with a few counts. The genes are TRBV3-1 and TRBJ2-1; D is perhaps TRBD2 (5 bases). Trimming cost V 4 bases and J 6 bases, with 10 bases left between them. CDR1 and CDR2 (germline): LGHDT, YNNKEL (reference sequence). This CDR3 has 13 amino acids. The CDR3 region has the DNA TGTGCCAGCAGCCTCGGGATCGTCAATGAGCAGTTCTTC. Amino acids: CASSLGIVNEQFF.

The CDR3 DNA is TGCAGTGCTAGACGGGACTTCGACACAGATACGCAGTATTTT. Amino acids: CSARRDFDTDTQYF. This chain uses TRBV20-1 with TRBJ2-3; TRBD2 is a possible D gene (6 bases). The CDR3 sequence is 14 residues long. Germline V gene lookup returns CDR1 DFQATT and CDR2 SNEGSKA (reference sequence). The V gene lost 2 bases and the J gene lost 2 bases, with 11 bases spanning the gap.

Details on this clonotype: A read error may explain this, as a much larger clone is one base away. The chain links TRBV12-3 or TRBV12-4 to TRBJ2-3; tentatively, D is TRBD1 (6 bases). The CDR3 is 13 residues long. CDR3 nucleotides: TGTACCAGCAGACCCCCAGGGGAAGATACGCAGTATTTT. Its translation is CTSRPPGEDTQYF.

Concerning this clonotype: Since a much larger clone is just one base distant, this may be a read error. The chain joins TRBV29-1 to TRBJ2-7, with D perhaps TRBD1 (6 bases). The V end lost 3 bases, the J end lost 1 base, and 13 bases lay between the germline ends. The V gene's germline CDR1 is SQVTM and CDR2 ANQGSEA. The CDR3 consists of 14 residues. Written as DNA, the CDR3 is TGCAGCGTTGAGTTAGGGGGAGTATCCTACGAGCAGTACTTC. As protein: CSVELGGVSYEQYF.

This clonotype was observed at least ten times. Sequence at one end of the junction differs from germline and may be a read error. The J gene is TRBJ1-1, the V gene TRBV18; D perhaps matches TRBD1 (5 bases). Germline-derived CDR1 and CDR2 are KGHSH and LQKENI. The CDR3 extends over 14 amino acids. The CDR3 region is CASSPGGQNTEAFF. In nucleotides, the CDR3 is TGCGCCAGCAGCCCCGGGGGTCAGAACACTGAAGCTTTCTTT.